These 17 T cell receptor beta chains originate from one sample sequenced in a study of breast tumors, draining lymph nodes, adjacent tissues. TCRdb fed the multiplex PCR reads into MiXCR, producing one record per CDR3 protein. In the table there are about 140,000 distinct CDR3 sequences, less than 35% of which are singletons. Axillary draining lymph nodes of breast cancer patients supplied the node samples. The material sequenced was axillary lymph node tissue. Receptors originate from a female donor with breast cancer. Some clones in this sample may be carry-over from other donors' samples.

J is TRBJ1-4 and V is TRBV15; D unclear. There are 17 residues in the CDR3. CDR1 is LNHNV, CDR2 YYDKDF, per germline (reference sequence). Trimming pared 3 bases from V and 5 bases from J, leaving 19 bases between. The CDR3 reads CATSSVGSQSPNEKLFF. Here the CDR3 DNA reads TGTGCCACCAGCAGCGTAGGCTCCCAGAGCCCAAATGAAAAACTGTTTTTT.

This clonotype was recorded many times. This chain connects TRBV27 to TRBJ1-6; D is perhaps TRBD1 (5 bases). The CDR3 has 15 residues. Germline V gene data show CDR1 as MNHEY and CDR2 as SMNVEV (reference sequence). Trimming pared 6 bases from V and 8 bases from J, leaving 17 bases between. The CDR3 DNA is TGTGCCAGCAGAGGAGCCGGGACTAGGGATTCACCCCTCCACTTT. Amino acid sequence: CASRGAGTRDSPLHF.

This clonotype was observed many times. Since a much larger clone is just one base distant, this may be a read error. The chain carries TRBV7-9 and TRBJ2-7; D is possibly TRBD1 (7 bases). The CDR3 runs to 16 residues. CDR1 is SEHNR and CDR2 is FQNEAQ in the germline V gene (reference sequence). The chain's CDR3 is CAGSLRGRDTSYEQYF. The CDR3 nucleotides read TGTGCCGGCAGCTTAAGGGGGCGGGACACCTCCTACGAGCAGTACTTC.

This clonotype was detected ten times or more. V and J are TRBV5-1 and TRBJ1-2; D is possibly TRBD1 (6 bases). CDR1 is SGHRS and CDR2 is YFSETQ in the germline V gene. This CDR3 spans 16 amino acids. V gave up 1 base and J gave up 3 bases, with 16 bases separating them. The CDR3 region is CASSLSVRDTHYGYTF. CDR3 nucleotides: TGCGCCAGCAGCTTGAGCGTACGGGACACCCACTATGGCTACACCTTC. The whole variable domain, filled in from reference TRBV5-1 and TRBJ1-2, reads KAGVTQTPRYLIKTRGQQVTLSCSPISGHRSVSWYQQTPGQGLQFLFEYFSETQRNKGNFPGRFSGRQFSNSRSEMNVSTLELGDSALYLCASSLSVRDTHYGYTFGSGTRLTVV.

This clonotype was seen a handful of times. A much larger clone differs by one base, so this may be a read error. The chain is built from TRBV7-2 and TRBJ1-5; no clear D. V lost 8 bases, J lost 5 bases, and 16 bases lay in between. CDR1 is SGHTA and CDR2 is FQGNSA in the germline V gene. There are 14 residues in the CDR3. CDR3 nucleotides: TGTGCCAGCGGCCTAATGCCAGGCTATCAGCCCCAGCATTTT. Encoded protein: CASGLMPGYQPQHF.

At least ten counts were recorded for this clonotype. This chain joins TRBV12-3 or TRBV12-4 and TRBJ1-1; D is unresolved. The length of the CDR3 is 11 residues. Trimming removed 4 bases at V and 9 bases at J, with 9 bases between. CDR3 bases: TGTGCCAGCAGTTCCCAACGGAAAGCTTTCTTT. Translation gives CASSSQRKAFF.

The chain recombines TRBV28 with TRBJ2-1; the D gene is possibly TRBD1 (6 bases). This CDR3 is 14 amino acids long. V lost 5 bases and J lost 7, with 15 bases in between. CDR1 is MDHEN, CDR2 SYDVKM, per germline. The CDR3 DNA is TGTGCCAGCAGTCCAGGTGGGGGCCGAAATGAGCAGTTCTTC. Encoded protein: CASSPGGGRNEQFF.

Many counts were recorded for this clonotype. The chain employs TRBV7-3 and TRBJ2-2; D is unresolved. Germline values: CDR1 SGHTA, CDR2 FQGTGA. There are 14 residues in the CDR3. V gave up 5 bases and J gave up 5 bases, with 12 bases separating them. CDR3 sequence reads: CASSKPGGTGELFF. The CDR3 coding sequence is TGTGCCAGCAGCAAGCCGGGTGGGACCGGGGAGCTGTTTTTT.

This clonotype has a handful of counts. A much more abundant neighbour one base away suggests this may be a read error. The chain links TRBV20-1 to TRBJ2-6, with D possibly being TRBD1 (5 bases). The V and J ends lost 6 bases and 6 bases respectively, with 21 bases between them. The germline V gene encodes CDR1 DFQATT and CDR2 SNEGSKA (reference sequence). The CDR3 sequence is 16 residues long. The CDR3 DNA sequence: TGCAGTGCCTCCCTCTCAGGGTATGGTGCGGCCAACGTCCTGACTTTC. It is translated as CSASLSGYGAANVLTF.

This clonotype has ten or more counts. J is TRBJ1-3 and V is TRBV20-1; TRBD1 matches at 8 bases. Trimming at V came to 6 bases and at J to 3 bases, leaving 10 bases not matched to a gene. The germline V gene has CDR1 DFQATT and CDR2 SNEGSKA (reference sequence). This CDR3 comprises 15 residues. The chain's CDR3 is CSAETGAESGNTIYF. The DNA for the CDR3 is TGCAGTGCCGAGACAGGGGCCGAAAGTGGAAACACCATATATTTT.

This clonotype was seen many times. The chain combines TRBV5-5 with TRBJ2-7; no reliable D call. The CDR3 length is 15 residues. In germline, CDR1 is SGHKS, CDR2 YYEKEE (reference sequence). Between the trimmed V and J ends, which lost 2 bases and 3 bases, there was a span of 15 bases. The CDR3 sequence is CASSFAIGPVYEQYF. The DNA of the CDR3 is TGTGCCAGCAGCTTCGCTATCGGGCCAGTCTACGAGCAGTACTTC.

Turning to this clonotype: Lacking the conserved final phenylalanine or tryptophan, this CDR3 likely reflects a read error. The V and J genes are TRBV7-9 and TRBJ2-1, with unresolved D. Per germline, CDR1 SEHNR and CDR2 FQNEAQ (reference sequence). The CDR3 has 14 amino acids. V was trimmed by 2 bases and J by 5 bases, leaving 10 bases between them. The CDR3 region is CASSLTGANNEQFL. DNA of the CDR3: TGTGCCAGCAGCTTAACTGGCGCGAACAATGAGCAGTTCCTC.

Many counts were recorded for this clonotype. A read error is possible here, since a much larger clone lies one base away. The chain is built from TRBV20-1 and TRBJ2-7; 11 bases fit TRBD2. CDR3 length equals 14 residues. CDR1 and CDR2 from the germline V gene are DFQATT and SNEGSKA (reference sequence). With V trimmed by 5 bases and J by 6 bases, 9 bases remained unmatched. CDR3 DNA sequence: TGCAGTGCTCGGGCTAGCGGGGGGTTCTCCGAGCAGTACTTC. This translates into CSARASGGFSEQYF.

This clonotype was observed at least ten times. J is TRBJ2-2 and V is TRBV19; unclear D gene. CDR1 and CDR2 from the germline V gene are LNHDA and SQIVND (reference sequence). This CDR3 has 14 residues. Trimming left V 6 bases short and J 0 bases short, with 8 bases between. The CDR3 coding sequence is TGTGCCAGTAGGTTACACGCGAACACCGGGGAGCTGTTTTTT. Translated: CASRLHANTGELFF. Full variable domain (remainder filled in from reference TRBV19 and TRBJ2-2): DGGITQSPKYLFRKEGQNVTLSCEQNLNHDAMYWYRQDPGQGLRLIYYSQIVNDFQKGDIAEGYSVSREKKESFPLTVTSAQKNPTAFYLCASRLHANTGELFFGEGSRLTVL.

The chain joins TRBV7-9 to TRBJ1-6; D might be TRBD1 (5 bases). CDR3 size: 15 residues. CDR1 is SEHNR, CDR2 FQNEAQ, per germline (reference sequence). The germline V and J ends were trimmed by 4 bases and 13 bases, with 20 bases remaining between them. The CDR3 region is CASSSKTGGGSPLHF. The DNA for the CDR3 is TGTGCCAGCAGCTCCAAGACGGGGGGTGGCTCGCCCCTCCACTTT.

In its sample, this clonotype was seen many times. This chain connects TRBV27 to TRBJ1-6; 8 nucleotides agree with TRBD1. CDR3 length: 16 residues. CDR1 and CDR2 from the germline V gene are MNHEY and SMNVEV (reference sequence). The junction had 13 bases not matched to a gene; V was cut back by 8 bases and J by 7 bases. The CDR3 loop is CASRDRSTPSNSPLHF. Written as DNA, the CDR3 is TGTGCCAGCCGGGACAGGAGCACCCCGTCCAATTCACCCCTCCACTTT.

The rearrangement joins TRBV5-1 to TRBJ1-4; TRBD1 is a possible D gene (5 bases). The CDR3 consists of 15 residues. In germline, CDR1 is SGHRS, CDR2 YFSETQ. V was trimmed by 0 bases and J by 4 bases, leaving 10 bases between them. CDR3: CASSLVGRGNEKLFF. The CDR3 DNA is TGCGCCAGCAGCTTGGTGGGGCGGGGTAATGAAAAACTGTTTTTT.